This T cell receptor (beta chain) originates from a study of cytomegalovirus exposure and HLA in healthy donors. Findings and limits, study-wide: Presence/absence analyses treated sequencing depth as roughly uniform across donors.

The table lists this clone with a count of one. Its cognate antigen is unknown. Amplification used 60 Vbeta primers and 13 Jbeta primers. Clones were sequenced by immunoSEQ multiplex PCR, and TCRdb holds only the in-frame ones, with some missing. The data contain approximately 110,000 clones, 65% to 75% of them singletons. Unmatched junction bases numbered 9, after V lost 4 bases and J lost 4 bases. The CDR3 totals 15 residues. Germline values: CDR1 SGHDT, CDR2 YYEEEE. Sequencing input: PBMCs. The sequence came from a woman between 45 and 60 years old in good health and CMV-seropositive. V is TRBV5-6 and J is TRBJ1-2; 8 bases are shared with TRBD1. The CDR3 region is CASSDQSTGGYGYTF. The CDR3 region has the DNA TGTGCCAGCAGCGATCAAAGTACAGGGGGCTATGGCTACACCTTC.